This T cell receptor (beta chain) was documented in a study of beta chain features in type 1 diabetes. General observations from the study: A moderate, significant TCRB CDR3 shortening appeared in type 1 diabetes across four CD4+ subsets. Within the patient group, naive, central memory and Treg TCRB repertoires appeared more similar to each other than within healthy donors. High TCR expression in some cells could lead to their over-representation in cDNA sequencing.

This clone was seen a few times. Its target is not known. Without exception, sorted populations had purity beyond 95%. All of the isolated RNA was reverse transcribed, so expressed TCRB transcripts were sequenced. Measured with immunoSEQ multiplex PCR; TCRdb has only the in-frame clones, and not every one. The data show 150,000 to 190,000 clones, around 8% seen once. This receptor was identified in a man aged 18-30 years in good health. The sequencing input was central memory CD4+ T cells from blood.

In DNA form, the CDR3 reads TGTGCCAGCACCAGGGGAGCAGGACAATCCCCCAACGAGCAGTACTTC. Translating gives CASTRGAGQSPNEQYF. This chain joins TRBV28 and TRBJ2-7; D might be TRBD1 (6 bases). The germline gives CDR1 MDHEN, CDR2 SYDVKM. The V gene lost 7 bases and the J gene lost 5 bases, with 24 bases spanning the gap. The CDR3 covers 16 residues.